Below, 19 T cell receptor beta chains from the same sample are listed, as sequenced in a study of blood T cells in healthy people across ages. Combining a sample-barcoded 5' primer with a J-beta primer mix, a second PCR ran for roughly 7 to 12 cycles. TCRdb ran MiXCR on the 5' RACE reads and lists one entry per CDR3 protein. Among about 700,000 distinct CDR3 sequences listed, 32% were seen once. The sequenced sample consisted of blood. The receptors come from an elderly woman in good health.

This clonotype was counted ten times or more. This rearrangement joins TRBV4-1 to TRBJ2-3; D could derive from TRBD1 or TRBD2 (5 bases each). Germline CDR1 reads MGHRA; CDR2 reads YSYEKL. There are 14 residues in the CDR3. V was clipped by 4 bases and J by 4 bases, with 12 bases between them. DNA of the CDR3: TGCGCCAGCAGCCCAAGGGACCAAGCAGATACGCAGTATTTT. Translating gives CASSPRDQADTQYF.

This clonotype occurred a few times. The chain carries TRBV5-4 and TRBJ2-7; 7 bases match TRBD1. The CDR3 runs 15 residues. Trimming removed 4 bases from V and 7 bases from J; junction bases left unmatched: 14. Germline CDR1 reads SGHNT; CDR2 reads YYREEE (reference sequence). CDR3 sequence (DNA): TGTGCCAGCAGCCCCAAAGGGGGCATGAACAATGAGCAGTACTTC. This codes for CASSPKGGMNNEQYF.

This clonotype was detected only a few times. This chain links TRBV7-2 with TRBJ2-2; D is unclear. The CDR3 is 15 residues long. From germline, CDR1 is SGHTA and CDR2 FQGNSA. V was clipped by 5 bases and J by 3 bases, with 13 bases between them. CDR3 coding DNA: TGTGCCAGCAGCACGACCTACAGAGACACCGGGGAGCTGTTTTTT. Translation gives CASSTTYRDTGELFF.

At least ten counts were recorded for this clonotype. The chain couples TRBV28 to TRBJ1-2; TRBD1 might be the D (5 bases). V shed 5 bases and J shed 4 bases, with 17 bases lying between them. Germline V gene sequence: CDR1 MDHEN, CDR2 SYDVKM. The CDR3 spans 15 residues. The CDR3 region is CASSNLYGDGYGYTF. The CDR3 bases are TGTGCCAGCAGTAACCTGTATGGGGACGGCTATGGCTACACCTTC.

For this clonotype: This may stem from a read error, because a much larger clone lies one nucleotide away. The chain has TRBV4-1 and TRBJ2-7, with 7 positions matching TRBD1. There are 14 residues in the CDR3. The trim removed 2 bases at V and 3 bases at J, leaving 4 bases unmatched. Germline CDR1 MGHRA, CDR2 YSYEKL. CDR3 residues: CASSQKTGDYEQYF. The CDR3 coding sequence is TGCGCCAGCAGCCAAAAAACAGGGGACTACGAGCAGTACTTC.

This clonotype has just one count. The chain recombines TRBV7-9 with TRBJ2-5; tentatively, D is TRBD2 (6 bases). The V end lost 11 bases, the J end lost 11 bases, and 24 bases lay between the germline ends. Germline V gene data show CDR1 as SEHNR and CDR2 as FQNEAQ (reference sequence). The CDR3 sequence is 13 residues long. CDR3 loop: CACGESSHNEQYF. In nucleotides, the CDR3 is TGTGCCTGCGGGGAGAGCTCCCACAATGAGCAGTACTTC.

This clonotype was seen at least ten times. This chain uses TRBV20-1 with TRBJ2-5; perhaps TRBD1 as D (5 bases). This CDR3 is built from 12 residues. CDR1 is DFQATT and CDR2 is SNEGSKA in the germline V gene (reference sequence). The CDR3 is CSLGVVGETQYF. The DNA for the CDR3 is TGCAGCCTAGGGGTAGTAGGAGAGACCCAGTACTTC.

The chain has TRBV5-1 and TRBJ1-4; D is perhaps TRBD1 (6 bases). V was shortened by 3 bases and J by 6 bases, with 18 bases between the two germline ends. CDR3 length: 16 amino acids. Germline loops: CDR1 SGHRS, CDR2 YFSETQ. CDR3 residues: CASSSARTGLDEKLFF. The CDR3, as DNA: TGCGCCAGCAGCTCGGCCCGAACAGGGCTGGATGAAAAACTGTTTTTT.

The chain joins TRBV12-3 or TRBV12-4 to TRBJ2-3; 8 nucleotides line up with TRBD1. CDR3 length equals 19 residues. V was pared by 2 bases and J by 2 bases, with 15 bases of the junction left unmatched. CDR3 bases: TGTGCCAGCAGTTTAACCCTCGGACAGGGTAGATCTTTCACAGATACGCAGTATTTT. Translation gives CASSLTLGQGRSFTDTQYF.

Here the CDR3 reads CASSAYVYEQYF. The CDR3 coding sequence is TGTGCCAGCAGTGCTTATGTCTACGAGCAGTACTTC. V usage is TRBV7-9 and J usage is TRBJ2-7; D remains ambiguous. This CDR3 has 12 residues. The ends were cut back, 6 bases at V and 3 bases at J, with 9 bases in the middle. Germline V lookup: CDR1 SEHNR, CDR2 FQNEAQ (reference sequence). The complete variable domain, with remaining parts taken from reference TRBV7-9 and TRBJ2-7, reads DTGVSQNPRHKITKRGQNVTFRCDPISEHNRLYWYRQTLGQGPEFLTYFQNEAQLEKSRLLSDRFSAERPKGSFSTLEIQRTEQGDSAMYLCASSAYVYEQYFGPGTRLTVT.

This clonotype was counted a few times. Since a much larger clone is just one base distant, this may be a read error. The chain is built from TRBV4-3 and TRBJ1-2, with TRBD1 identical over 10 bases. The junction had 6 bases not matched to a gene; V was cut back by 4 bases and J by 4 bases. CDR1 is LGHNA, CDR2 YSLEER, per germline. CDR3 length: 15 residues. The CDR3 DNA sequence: TGCGCCAGCAGCCCGGGACAGGGGCACGGCTATGGCTACACCTTC. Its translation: CASSPGQGHGYGYTF.

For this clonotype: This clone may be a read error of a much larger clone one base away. The CDR3 loop reads CSARETGQGSYSEQFF. The CDR3 nucleotides read TGCAGTGCTAGAGAAACGGGACAAGGAAGCTACAGTGAGCAGTTCTTC. The J gene is TRBJ2-1, the V gene TRBV20-1; D may be TRBD1 (6 bases). The CDR3 length is 16 residues. Germline-derived CDR1 and CDR2 are DFQATT and SNEGSKA (reference sequence).

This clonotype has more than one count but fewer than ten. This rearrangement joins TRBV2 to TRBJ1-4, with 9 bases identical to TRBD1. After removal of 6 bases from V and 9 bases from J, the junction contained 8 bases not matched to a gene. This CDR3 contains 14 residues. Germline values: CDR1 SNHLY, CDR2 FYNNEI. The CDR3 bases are TGTGCCAGCAGCCGTCCGGGACAGGGTAAAAAACTGTTTTTT. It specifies CASSRPGQGKKLFF.

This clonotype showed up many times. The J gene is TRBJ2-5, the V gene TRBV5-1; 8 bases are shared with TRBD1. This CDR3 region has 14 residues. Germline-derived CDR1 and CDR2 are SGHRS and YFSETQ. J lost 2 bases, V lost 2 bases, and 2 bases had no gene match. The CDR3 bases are TGCGCCAGCAGCTTACAGGGGGTACAAGAGACCCAGTACTTC. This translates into CASSLQGVQETQYF.

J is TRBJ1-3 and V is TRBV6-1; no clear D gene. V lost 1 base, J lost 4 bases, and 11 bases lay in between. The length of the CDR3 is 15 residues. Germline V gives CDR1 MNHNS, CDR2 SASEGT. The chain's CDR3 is CASSEVPFAGNTIYF. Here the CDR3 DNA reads TGTGCCAGCAGTGAAGTTCCATTTGCCGGAAACACCATATATTTT.

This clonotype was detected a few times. The CDR3 nucleotides read TGTGCCAGCAGCCAAGAGGGGACTAGCGTGGGCGATGAGCAGTTCTTC. Translating it yields CASSQEGTSVGDEQFF. The chain recombines TRBV4-2 with TRBJ2-1, with TRBD2 matching 10 bases. CDR1 and CDR2 from the germline V gene are LGHNA and YNFKEQ. The CDR3 covers 16 residues. J lost 8 bases, V lost 0 bases, and 7 bases had no gene match.

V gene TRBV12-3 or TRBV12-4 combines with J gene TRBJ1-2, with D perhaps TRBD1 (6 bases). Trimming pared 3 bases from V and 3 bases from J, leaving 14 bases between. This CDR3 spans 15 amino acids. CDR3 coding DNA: TGTGCCAGCAGTTTCACAGGGCCCCAGGACTATGGCTACACCTTC. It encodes CASSFTGPQDYGYTF.

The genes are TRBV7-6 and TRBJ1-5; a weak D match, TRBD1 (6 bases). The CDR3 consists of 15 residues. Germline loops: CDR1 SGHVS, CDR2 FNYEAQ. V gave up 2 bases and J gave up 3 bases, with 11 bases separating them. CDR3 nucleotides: TGTGCCAGCAGCTTAAATTCAGGGGTCAATCAGCCCCAGCATTTT. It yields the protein CASSLNSGVNQPQHF.

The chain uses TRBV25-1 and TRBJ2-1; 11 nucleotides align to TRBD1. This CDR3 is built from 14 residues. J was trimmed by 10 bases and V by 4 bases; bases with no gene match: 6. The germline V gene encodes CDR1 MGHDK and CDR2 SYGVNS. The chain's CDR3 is CASSAGQGAREQFF. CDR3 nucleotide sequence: TGTGCCAGCAGTGCCGGACAGGGGGCTCGGGAGCAGTTCTTC.